This T cell receptor (beta chain) was documented in a study of control samples from healthy donors and cancer patients. Per germline, CDR1 SGHAT and CDR2 FQNNGV. Trimming cost V 3 bases and J 2 bases, with 14 bases left between them. This CDR3 region has 15 residues. Measured with immunoSEQ multiplex PCR; TCRdb has only the in-frame clones, and not every one. The data hold fewer than 95,000 clones, with 90% to 95% observed a single time. V and J are TRBV11-2 and TRBJ2-7, with D tentatively TRBD1 or TRBD2 (6 bases each). The sequenced sample was blood. The sequence derives from a man aged 25-45 years in good health. CDR3 residues: CASSFVRGLTYEQYF. The CDR3 nucleotides read TGTGCCAGCAGCTTTGTACGGGGGCTCACCTACGAGCAGTACTTC. Drawing the rest from reference TRBV11-2 and TRBJ2-7, the complete variable domain is EAGVAQSPRYKIIEKRQSVAFWCNPISGHATLYWYQQILGQGPKLLIQFQNNGVVDDSQLPKDRFSAERLKGVDSTLKIQPAKLEDSAVYLCASSFVRGLTYEQYFGPGTRLTVT.